A single sample is the source of the 8 T cell receptor beta chains below, sequenced in a study of monozygotic twins with inflammatory bowel disease. No DNA is given; TCRdb re-called the 5' RACE reads and lists each CDR3 protein once. The data include approximately 330,000 distinct CDR3 sequences; the top ten clones carry 2% to 2.5%. The sequencing input was blood. These receptors all stem from a human donor with ulcerative colitis or Crohn's disease, or a healthy co-twin of an affected twin (not recorded which).

The gene calls are TRBV7-8 and TRBJ2-7; TCRdb selects TRBD1, and the lack of DNA leaves this call unchecked. The germline V gene encodes CDR1 SGHVS and CDR2 FQNEAQ. The CDR3 contains 17 residues. The CDR3: CASSLASGQDSVYEQYF.

The genes are TRBV20-1 and TRBJ1-5; TCRdb's D call of TRBD1 is untestable without DNA. CDR3 length equals 13 residues. Germline V gives CDR1 DFQATT, CDR2 SNEGSKA (reference sequence). The CDR3 sequence: CSARGQGGQPQHF.

V usage is TRBV27 and J usage is TRBJ2-5; TCRdb's assignment of TRBD1 cannot be checked, as there is no DNA. The CDR3 has 16 residues. Looked up from germline, CDR1 is MNHEY and CDR2 is SMNVEV (reference sequence). The chain's CDR3 is CASSDRTGATQETQYF.

The chain is built from TRBV21-1 and TRBJ1-1; TCRdb gives TRBD1 as the D gene, but with no DNA this cannot be confirmed. TRBV21-1 is assigned pseudogene status. This CDR3 comprises 14 residues. CDR3: CASSADRCNTEAFF.

The CDR3 spells CASSLQLAASYEQYF. The chain has TRBV28 and TRBJ2-7; the D call of TRBD2 rests on TCRdb alone, since no DNA is present to check it. The CDR3 runs to 15 residues. CDR1 is MDHEN, CDR2 SYDVKM, per germline.

The chain employs TRBV20-1 and TRBJ2-7; TCRdb picks TRBD1, but there is no DNA to check that call. The CDR3 consists of 14 residues. CDR1 is DFQATT, CDR2 SNEGSKA, per germline (reference sequence). CDR3 amino acids: CSATIRGALGEQYF.

This chain uses TRBV7-9 with TRBJ1-3. CDR3 length: 16 residues. From germline, CDR1 is SEHNR and CDR2 FQNEAQ (reference sequence). The CDR3 sequence: CASSLGAGLSGNTIYF.

J is TRBJ2-7 and V is TRBV9; absent DNA, TCRdb's TRBD1 call cannot be checked. The germline CDR1 and CDR2 sequences are SGDLS and YYNGEE. This CDR3 region has 15 residues. The chain's CDR3 is CASSVSGTKLGEQYF.